The 11 T cell receptor beta chains listed next were all sequenced from one sample in a study of human T cells and chemical hapten exposure (dated by TCRdb to the early 2020s). To prepare the library, RACE was applied. The run used a NextSeq 500. The raw public reads went through TCRdb reprocessing: fastp at Q25, MiXCR clone calling, in-frame beta chains kept. Entries are consolidated by CDR3 protein sequence, retaining the most common genes and DNA. The sample contains approximately 80,000 distinct CDR3 sequences, about 9.4% of them found a single time. Jointly, the top ten make up less than 5% of the sample. Explained via the paper, the time point label denotes: patch test 2, 6 weeks after DPC sensitization. Taken with the paper, the label for treatment or condition translates to: therapeutic diphenylcyclopropenone sensitization with weekly scalp DPC. The specimen was whole blood, collected in connection with sensitization to the hapten diphenylcyclopropenone (DPC). These TCRs come from a woman in her forties or fifties with alopecia areata. Some clones in this sample may be carry-over from other donors' samples.

This chain joins TRBV12-3 or TRBV12-4 and TRBJ1-5; 9 bases are shared with TRBD1. This CDR3 comprises 17 residues. The junction had 9 bases not matched to a gene; V was cut back by 4 bases and J by 2 bases. CDR3 in amino acids: CASSSTGGAVGNQPQHF. CDR3 coding DNA: TGTGCCAGCAGTTCCACAGGGGGCGCGGTTGGCAATCAGCCCCAGCATTTT.

This clonotype was counted at least ten times. V gene TRBV7-2 combines with J gene TRBJ2-1; TRBD2 matches at 7 bases. The CDR3 loop spans 15 amino acids. V trimming: 2 bases; J trimming: 4 bases; junction bases outside the gene matches: 5. Germline CDR1 is SGHTA and CDR2 is FQGNSA. The CDR3 sequence is CASSLLLAEYNEQFF. The CDR3 nucleotides read TGTGCCAGCAGCTTACTCCTAGCGGAGTACAATGAGCAGTTCTTC. Full variable domain (rest looked up from reference TRBV7-2 and TRBJ2-1): GAGVSQSPSNKVTEKGKDVELRCDPISGHTALYWYRQSLGQGLEFLIYFQGNSAPDKSGLPSDRFSAERTGGSVSTLTIQRTQQEDSAVYLCASSLLLAEYNEQFFGPGTRLTVL.

The chain combines TRBV3-1 with TRBJ2-1; D gene unclear. The CDR3 length is 16 residues. Trimming removed 0 bases from V and 8 bases from J, with 17 bases in between. Germline CDR1 is LGHDT and CDR2 is YNNKEL (reference sequence). The CDR3 coding sequence is TGTGCCAGCAGCCAAGAACCCCGTCAAGGGCTAGATGAGCAGTTCTTC. Translation: CASSQEPRQGLDEQFF.

At least ten counts were recorded for this clonotype. J is TRBJ2-3 and V is TRBV7-2, with 7 bases matching TRBD1. Germline-derived CDR1 and CDR2 are SGHTA and FQGNSA. V shed 5 bases, J shed 2 bases, and the junction held 7 bases outside the gene matches. This CDR3 has 15 residues. The CDR3 reads CASSLQGLDTDTQYF. The CDR3, as DNA: TGTGCCAGCAGCCTACAGGGGTTGGACACAGATACGCAGTATTTT.

The sample holds a few counts of this clonotype. The chain links TRBV7-9 to TRBJ2-1, with 10 positions matching TRBD2. The germline V gene has CDR1 SEHNR and CDR2 FQNEAQ (reference sequence). This CDR3 is built from 15 residues. The V gene end was trimmed by 6 bases and the J gene end by 4 bases; junction bases not matched to a gene: 6. The CDR3 loop is CASRTRTSGYNEQFF. DNA for the CDR3: TGTGCCAGCAGAACCAGGACTAGCGGATACAATGAGCAGTTCTTC.

This clonotype was seen ten or more times. The rearrangement links TRBV4-2 to TRBJ2-3; TRBD2 agrees at 9 bases. With 2 bases clipped from V and 8 bases from J, the junction kept 5 bases outside the gene matches. The CDR3 extends over 14 amino acids. Germline-derived CDR1 and CDR2 are LGHNA and YNFKEQ. This chain's CDR3 is CASSQKAGGGTQYF. In DNA, the CDR3 is TGTGCCAGCAGCCAAAAAGCGGGAGGAGGTACGCAGTATTTT.

This clonotype has ten or more counts. The chain couples TRBV12-3 or TRBV12-4 to TRBJ2-7; a possible D gene is TRBD1 (6 bases). V gave up 5 bases and J gave up 2 bases, with 13 bases separating them. The CDR3 extends over 14 amino acids. The CDR3 here is CASSIRTATYEQYF. CDR3 nucleotide sequence: TGTGCCAGCAGTATAAGGACAGCCACCTACGAGCAGTACTTC.

This clonotype was counted a few times. The chain employs TRBV12-3 or TRBV12-4 and TRBJ2-1; 8 nucleotides agree with TRBD2. This CDR3 is 14 amino acids long. Germline trimming cut 6 bases from V and 5 bases from J; bases unmatched to any gene: 6. The CDR3 loop reads CASSGTRADNEQFF. The CDR3 bases are TGTGCCAGCAGCGGGACTAGGGCAGACAATGAGCAGTTCTTC.

This clonotype was counted at least ten times. CDR3 in amino acids: CSVRGSYEQYF. The DNA for the CDR3 is TGCAGCGTTAGGGGATCCTACGAGCAGTACTTC. This sequence joins TRBV29-1 and TRBJ2-7; D might be TRBD1 (5 bases). Trimming took 5 bases from V and 1 from J, leaving 6 bases between them. This CDR3 spans 11 amino acids. Germline CDR1 SQVTM, CDR2 ANQGSEA.

This clonotype is a singleton in its sample. Because the CDR3 is missing its conserved closing phenylalanine or tryptophan, this is likely a read error. This chain uses TRBV7-9 with TRBJ2-1; TRBD2 matches at 7 bases. J lost 12 bases, V lost 3 bases, and 11 bases had no gene match. Germline CDR1 and CDR2: SEHNR and FQNEAQ (reference sequence). The CDR3 has 14 amino acids. The CDR3 DNA is TGTGCCAGCAGCTTCCCCACGGGGGGAGAAGTGCAGTTCTCC. This codes for CASSFPTGGEVQFS.

This chain links TRBV6-2 or TRBV6-3 with TRBJ1-5, with D perhaps TRBD1 (6 bases). V lost 6 bases and J lost 4, with 13 bases in between. CDR3 length: 14 residues. The germline gives CDR1 MNHEY, CDR2 SVGEGT. The CDR3 reads CASRVRQANQPQHF. The CDR3 DNA follows: TGTGCCAGCAGGGTTCGACAGGCGAATCAGCCCCAGCATTTT.